The 32 T cell receptor beta chains given below trace back to one sample, sequenced in a study of blood T cell repertoires in COVID-19. TCRdb keeps only in-frame clones here, not all; method: immunoSEQ multiplex PCR. The table has roughly 44,000 clones, 80% to 90% seen once. Sequencing was done on a sample of peripheral blood. Source of these receptors: a man older than 75 with acute or convalescent COVID-19.

The count of this clone is one. V usage is TRBV18 and J usage is TRBJ2-5; no firm D call. The CDR3 length is 14 residues. V lost 4 bases and J 5 bases, leaving 14 bases between the germline ends. Germline lookup yields CDR1 KGHSH and CDR2 LQKENI. The DNA of the CDR3 is TGTGCCAGCTCACACCCGGTCTCAACGGAGACCCAGTACTTC. Protein sequence: CASSHPVSTETQYF.

The chain joins TRBV21-1 to TRBJ2-5; the DNA was not compared with TRBD1, the D call given in the table. TRBV21-1 is a listed pseudogene. The CDR3 runs 16 residues. The CDR3 DNA reads TGTGCCAGCAGCACTGGGGACAGGGGTTCCCAAGAGACCCAGTACTTC. Its protein is CASSTGDRGSQETQYF.

The chain has TRBV15 and TRBJ1-5, with no clear D. The ends were cut back, 0 bases at V and 5 bases at J, with 11 bases in the middle. The CDR3 spans 15 residues. From germline, CDR1 is LNHNV and CDR2 YYDKDF (reference sequence). CDR3 DNA sequence: TGTGCCACCAGCAGAGATTGGGCGTTTGATCAGCCCCAGCATTTT. This encodes CATSRDWAFDQPQHF.

The rearrangement joins TRBV6-5 to TRBJ1-6; maybe TRBD1 (6 bases). The CDR3 length is 15 residues. Germline V gene lookup returns CDR1 MNHEY and CDR2 SVGAGI. V was trimmed by 5 bases and J by 10 bases, leaving 18 bases between them. CDR3 region: CASSTRQEAGSPLHF. The CDR3 DNA sequence: TGTGCCAGCAGTACCCGACAGGAGGCGGGCTCACCCCTCCACTTT.

The genes are TRBV5-1 and TRBJ2-3; 10 bases agree with TRBD1. This CDR3 is 14 amino acids long. J was trimmed by 4 bases and V by 4 bases; bases with no gene match: 3. The germline CDR1 and CDR2 sequences are SGHRS and YFSETQ. The CDR3 region has the DNA TGCGCCAGCAGCGCCGGGACAGGGGCAGATACGCAGTATTTT. It codes for CASSAGTGADTQYF. The variable domain in full, with the rest retrieved from reference TRBV5-1 and TRBJ2-3, is KAGVTQTPRYLIKTRGQQVTLSCSPISGHRSVSWYQQTPGQGLQFLFEYFSETQRNKGNFPGRFSGRQFSNSRSEMNVSTLELGDSALYLCASSAGTGADTQYFGPGTRLTVL.

J is TRBJ1-6 and V is TRBV27, with TRBD1 as a possible D gene (6 bases). From germline, CDR1 is MNHEY and CDR2 SMNVEV (reference sequence). V was cut by 0 bases and J by 7 bases, with 13 bases left in between. The CDR3 covers 16 residues. CDR3 in amino acids: CASSLSSRRGNSPLHF. CDR3 coding DNA: TGTGCCAGCAGTTTATCCTCGAGAAGGGGGAATTCACCCCTCCACTTT.

CDR3 residues: CASRPTADSNQPQHF. The CDR3 DNA reads TGCGCCAGCAGACCGACAGCTGATAGCAATCAGCCCCAGCATTTT. The chain employs TRBV5-1 and TRBJ1-5; perhaps TRBD1 as D (5 bases). V lost 5 bases and J 0 bases, leaving 12 bases between the germline ends. The germline V gene has CDR1 SGHRS and CDR2 YFSETQ. There are 15 residues in the CDR3.

This clone has a single count. This chain joins TRBV30 and TRBJ2-7; 7 positions match TRBD1. With V trimmed by 0 bases and J by 3 bases, 11 bases remained unmatched. The CDR3 extends over 16 amino acids. Germline V gives CDR1 GTSNPN, CDR2 SVGIG (reference sequence). The CDR3 DNA follows: TGTGCCTGGAGTGTAGCCCCGACAGGGAACGACTACGAGCAGTACTTC. Translated: CAWSVAPTGNDYEQYF.

This sequence joins TRBV10-2 and TRBJ1-5; 10 bases match TRBD1. Germline CDR1 is WSHSY and CDR2 is SAAADI. V lost 5 bases and J lost 7; bases outside the gene matches: 8. This CDR3 region has 15 residues. CDR3 in amino acids: CASSSRDRGYQPQHF. CDR3 bases: TGCGCCAGCAGTTCCCGGGACAGGGGATACCAGCCCCAGCATTTT.

This rearrangement joins TRBV28 to TRBJ1-2; D might be TRBD1 (5 bases). Germline assignment: CDR1 MDHEN and CDR2 SYDVKM. The CDR3 is 13 residues long. Trimming left V 2 bases short and J 7 bases short, with 11 bases between. DNA for the CDR3: TGTGCCAGCAGTTTAGCACAGGACCTTGGCTACACCTTC. Amino acids: CASSLAQDLGYTF.

The V call is TRBV7-9, the J call TRBJ2-1; tentative D call: TRBD1 (6 bases). Germline CDR1 is SEHNR and CDR2 is FQNEAQ (reference sequence). The V and J ends lost 3 bases and 0 bases respectively, with 9 bases between them. The CDR3 has 15 amino acids. CDR3 amino acids: CASSFDRSSYNEQFF. Here the CDR3 DNA reads TGTGCCAGCAGCTTCGACAGGAGCTCCTACAATGAGCAGTTCTTC.

The chain joins TRBV6-1 to TRBJ1-1; weak D call: TRBD1 (5 bases). Germline V gives CDR1 MNHNS, CDR2 SASEGT. CDR3 length: 13 amino acids. V lost 1 base, J lost 11 bases, and 14 bases lay in between. CDR3 residues: CASSEGSGTKAFF. CDR3 in DNA: TGTGCCAGCAGTGAAGGAAGCGGGACTAAGGCTTTCTTT.

The chain uses TRBV29-1 and TRBJ1-1; D gene ambiguous. V was pared by 4 bases and J by 5 bases, with 11 bases between. This CDR3 is built from 12 residues. CDR1 is SQVTM, CDR2 ANQGSEA, per germline. The CDR3 sequence is CSVVGLGTEAFF. CDR3 DNA sequence: TGCAGCGTTGTCGGCCTCGGGACTGAAGCTTTCTTT.

This clone was recorded once. V usage is TRBV10-3 and J usage is TRBJ1-1, with a tentative D call TRBD1 (5 bases). V lost 5 bases to trimming and J lost 0 bases, with 10 bases between them. The length of the CDR3 is 14 residues. Germline V gives CDR1 ENHRY, CDR2 SYGVKD. The CDR3 is CAISRQSMNTEAFF. CDR3 sequence (DNA): TGTGCCATCAGTAGACAGAGCATGAACACTGAAGCTTTCTTT.

The rearrangement joins TRBV11-2 to TRBJ2-3; D remains ambiguous. CDR1 is SGHAT, CDR2 FQNNGV, per germline. This CDR3 is 15 amino acids long. The V end was cut by 1 base, the J end by 3 bases, with 11 bases between. The CDR3 loop reads CASSLVPGGTDTQYF. CDR3 sequence (DNA): TGTGCCAGCAGCTTAGTTCCGGGTGGGACAGATACGCAGTATTTT. The variable domain in full, completed from reference TRBV11-2 and TRBJ2-3, reads EAGVAQSPRYKIIEKRQSVAFWCNPISGHATLYWYQQILGQGPKLLIQFQNNGVVDDSQLPKDRFSAERLKGVDSTLKIQPAKLEDSAVYLCASSLVPGGTDTQYFGPGTRLTVL.

This clone has only a few counts. The chain employs TRBV5-4 and TRBJ1-1, with TRBD1 matching 10 bases. V dropped 3 bases and J dropped 3; count of bases not matched to a gene: 11. Germline loops: CDR1 SGHNT, CDR2 YYREEE (reference sequence). The CDR3 runs 17 residues. The chain's CDR3 is CASSSSLDRGFDTEAFF. CDR3 nucleotides: TGTGCCAGCAGCTCTAGTTTGGACAGGGGGTTTGACACTGAAGCTTTCTTT.

This clone appeared once. The chain recombines TRBV5-8 with TRBJ1-5; 9 nucleotides agree with TRBD1. Germline-derived CDR1 and CDR2 are SGHTS and YDEGEE. The CDR3 spans 19 residues. After removal of 0 bases from V and 0 bases from J, the junction contained 10 bases not matched to a gene. The CDR3 is CASSLAPGRTGDSNQPQHF. CDR3 in DNA: TGTGCCAGCAGCTTGGCCCCAGGGAGGACAGGGGATAGCAATCAGCCCCAGCATTTT.

In its sample, this clone was seen once. The CDR3 DNA follows: TGTGCCAGCACTAGGGACAGGAACACCGGGGAGCTGTTTTTT. Amino acids: CASTRDRNTGELFF. This chain uses TRBV28 with TRBJ2-2; 7 positions agree with TRBD1. With 7 bases clipped from V and 1 base from J, the junction kept 3 bases outside the gene matches. CDR3 length: 14 amino acids. In germline, CDR1 is MDHEN, CDR2 SYDVKM.

The rearrangement joins TRBV6-5 to TRBJ2-3; tentatively, D is TRBD2 (5 bases). The V end was cut by 5 bases, the J end by 2 bases, with 11 bases between. CDR1 MNHEY and CDR2 SVGAGI come from the germline V gene. This CDR3 spans 14 amino acids. The CDR3 loop is CASSRDRATDTQYF. DNA of the CDR3: TGTGCCAGCAGTCGGGATAGGGCCACAGATACGCAGTATTTT.

The rearrangement links TRBV11-2 to TRBJ2-1; TRBD1 might be the D (5 bases). This CDR3 has 13 amino acids. V was pared by 0 bases and J by 7 bases, with 7 bases between. From germline, CDR1 is SGHAT and CDR2 FQNNGV. CDR3 sequence (DNA): TGTGCCAGCAGCTTAGACAGGGAAAATGAGCAGTTCTTC. It encodes CASSLDRENEQFF. The entire variable domain, with the rest obtained from reference TRBV11-2 and TRBJ2-1, is as follows: EAGVAQSPRYKIIEKRQSVAFWCNPISGHATLYWYQQILGQGPKLLIQFQNNGVVDDSQLPKDRFSAERLKGVDSTLKIQPAKLEDSAVYLCASSLDRENEQFFGPGTRLTVL.

V gene TRBV7-3 combines with J gene TRBJ1-2, with a possible D match to TRBD1 (5 bases). The CDR3 loop spans 13 amino acids. V was pared by 5 bases and J by 10 bases, with 17 bases between. Germline V gene lookup returns CDR1 SGHTA and CDR2 FQGTGA. The CDR3 spells CASSADRSLDYTF. The CDR3 nucleotides are TGTGCCAGCAGCGCAGACAGATCACTGGACTACACCTTC.

With regard to this clone: Since the CDR3 does not end with the conserved phenylalanine or tryptophan, this likely comes from a read error. This rearrangement joins TRBV10-3 to TRBJ1-6; perhaps TRBD1 as D (6 bases). Trimming pared 2 bases from V and 5 bases from J, leaving 7 bases between. Per the germline V gene, CDR1 is ENHRY and CDR2 is SYGVKD. The CDR3 runs 14 residues. CDR3 region: CAISENRDNSPLHL. The CDR3, as DNA: TGTGCCATCAGTGAGAACAGGGATAATTCACCCCTCCACCTT.

The chain links TRBV7-9 to TRBJ2-7; D might be TRBD1 (6 bases). V was shortened by 4 bases and J by 4 bases, with 17 bases between the two germline ends. CDR1 is SEHNR and CDR2 is FQNEAQ in the germline V gene (reference sequence). This CDR3 is built from 15 residues. The CDR3 DNA is TGTGCCAGCAGCTCTTCGGGACAAAACCCATACGAGCAGTACTTC. This gives the protein CASSSSGQNPYEQYF.

This chain connects TRBV29-1 to TRBJ1-5; 7 nucleotides align to TRBD1. V trimming: 4 bases; J trimming: 2 bases; junction bases outside the gene matches: 5. The germline CDR1 and CDR2 sequences are SQVTM and ANQGSEA. The CDR3 consists of 14 residues. CDR3 coding DNA: TGCAGCGTTGCAGACAGGGCTGGCAATCAGCCCCAGCATTTT. It codes for CSVADRAGNQPQHF.

The DNA for the CDR3 is TGTGCCTGGAGTCCCGGGGACAGGGGCACTTATAGCAATCAGCCCCAGCATTTT. Translating it yields CAWSPGDRGTYSNQPQHF. The chain recombines TRBV30 with TRBJ1-5, with TRBD1 identical over 10 bases. The CDR3 consists of 18 residues. Trimming took 2 bases from V and 0 from J; bases not matched to a gene: 10. CDR1 is GTSNPN and CDR2 is SVGIG in the germline V gene (reference sequence).

This clone was counted a single time. J is TRBJ2-3 and V is TRBV29-1; D unclear. Germline CDR1 reads SQVTM; CDR2 reads ANQGSEA. This CDR3 contains 12 residues. V dropped 5 bases and J dropped 1 base, with 7 bases sitting between them. CDR3 protein: CSVLAGTDTQYF. The CDR3 DNA is TGCAGCGTTCTGGCCGGCACAGATACGCAGTATTTT.

The gene calls are TRBV20-1 and TRBJ1-5; TRBD1 is a possible D gene (5 bases). V lost 3 bases, J lost 7 bases, and 19 bases lay in between. Germline assignment: CDR1 DFQATT and CDR2 SNEGSKA (reference sequence). This CDR3 region has 15 residues. CDR3 DNA sequence: TGCAGTGCTAGTTGGGAGGGCCCCGGGGACCAGCCCCAGCATTTT. Amino acids: CSASWEGPGDQPQHF.

The gene calls are TRBV2 and TRBJ2-7; no reliable D call. In germline, CDR1 is SNHLY, CDR2 FYNNEI. The CDR3 length is 14 residues. Trimming took off 4 bases at V and 0 bases at J, with 10 bases between the two ends. The CDR3 spells CASSARRTSYEQYF. The CDR3 DNA follows: TGTGCCAGCAGTGCCCGCAGAACCTCCTACGAGCAGTACTTC.

V and J are TRBV6-1 and TRBJ1-2; no reliable D call. The length of the CDR3 is 12 residues. The germline V gene has CDR1 MNHNS and CDR2 SASEGT. V was pared by 2 bases and J by 3 bases, with 4 bases between. This CDR3 is CASSELYYGYTF. Written as DNA, the CDR3 is TGTGCCAGCAGTGAACTCTACTATGGCTACACCTTC.

The chain has TRBV4-2 and TRBJ1-4; D perhaps matches TRBD1 (5 bases). The CDR3 is 16 residues long. Germline V lookup: CDR1 LGHNA, CDR2 YNFKEQ. With 0 bases removed from V and 8 bases from J, the gap between germline ends came to 16 bases. CDR3 protein: CASSQDHWQGGEKLFF. DNA of the CDR3: TGTGCCAGCAGCCAAGATCATTGGCAGGGAGGCGAAAAACTGTTTTTT.

This clone was seen only once. The rearrangement joins TRBV28 to TRBJ1-5, with 10 bases that match TRBD1. Germline values: CDR1 MDHEN, CDR2 SYDVKM. Trimming cost V 4 bases and J 5 bases; bases outside gene matches: 8. This CDR3 comprises 16 residues. CDR3 amino acids: CASSSSWTGGDQPQHF. The CDR3, as DNA: TGTGCCAGCAGTTCATCTTGGACAGGGGGAGATCAGCCCCAGCATTTT.

J is TRBJ2-5 and V is TRBV19; possibly TRBD1 for D (6 bases). Germline CDR1 LNHDA, CDR2 SQIVND (reference sequence). V lost 6 bases to trimming and J lost 7 bases, with 15 bases between them. This CDR3 has 13 residues. The CDR3 reads CASSPGHGGTQYF. CDR3 DNA sequence: TGTGCCAGTAGCCCGGGACACGGCGGGACCCAGTACTTC.